This T cell receptor (beta chain) was sequenced for a study of blood T cell repertoires in COVID-19. Study information: COVID-19 samples, acute and convalescent, were from the United States, Italy and Spain. Nucleic acid was either cDNA or gDNA, and it came from T cells, B-cell-depleted T cells, or PBMCs.

Seattle's cohort entered during active infection and was followed longitudinally. This CDR3 spans 13 amino acids. CDR1 KGHSH and CDR2 LQKENI come from the germline V gene. Trimming shortened V by 3 bases and J by 4 bases, and 9 bases separated the two germline ends. Assay: immunoSEQ multiplex PCR; the TCRdb copy retains only in-frame clones and omits some. The table has over 250,000 clones, roughly 84% seen once. This receptor was taken from a human donor with COVID-19, enrolled during active disease. The donor label of this sample is uncertain. The specimen sequenced was peripheral blood. This chain uses TRBV18 with TRBJ2-5, with D tentatively TRBD2 (5 bases). The CDR3: CASSPTSGETQYF. In nucleotides, the CDR3 is TGTGCCAGCTCACCCACTAGTGGAGAGACCCAGTACTTC.